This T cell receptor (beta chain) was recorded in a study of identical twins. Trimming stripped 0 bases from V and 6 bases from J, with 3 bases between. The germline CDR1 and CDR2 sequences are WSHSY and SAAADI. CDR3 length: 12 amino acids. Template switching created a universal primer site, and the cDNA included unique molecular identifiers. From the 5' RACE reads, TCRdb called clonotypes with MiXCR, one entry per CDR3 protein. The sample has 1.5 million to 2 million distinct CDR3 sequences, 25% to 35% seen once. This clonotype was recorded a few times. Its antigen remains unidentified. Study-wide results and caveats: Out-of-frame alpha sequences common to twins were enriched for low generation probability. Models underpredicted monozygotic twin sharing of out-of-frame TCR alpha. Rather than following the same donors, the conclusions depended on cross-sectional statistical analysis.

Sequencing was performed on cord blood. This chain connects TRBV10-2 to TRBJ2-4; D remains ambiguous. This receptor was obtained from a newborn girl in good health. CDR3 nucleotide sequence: TGCGCCAGCAGTGAGTCGACAAACATTCAGTACTTC. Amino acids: CASSESTNIQYF.